One T cell receptor beta chain is described in this entry. Germline V lookup: CDR1 MDHEN, CDR2 SYDVKM. The CDR3 is 18 amino acids. V lost 0 bases, J lost 2 bases, and 12 bases stayed unmatched. The source of the sample is a study of blood T cell repertoires in COVID-19. TCRdb keeps only in-frame clones here, not all; method: immunoSEQ multiplex PCR. There are some 220,000 clones in the sample; over 75% occur only once, and roughly 13% lies in the top ten. The sample comprised peripheral blood. The chain recombines TRBV28 with TRBJ2-7, with 8 bases lining up with TRBD1. The receptor was isolated from a human donor in a cohort sampled during active COVID-19. The CDR3 sequence: CASSLWAPLGQDTYEQYF. CDR3 nucleotide sequence: TGTGCCAGCAGTTTATGGGCTCCCCTGGGACAGGACACCTACGAGCAGTACTTC. Full variable domain (outside the CDR3, taken from reference TRBV28 and TRBJ2-7): DVKVTQSSRYLVKRTGEKVFLECVQDMDHENMFWYRQDPGLGLRLIYFSYDVKMKEKGDIPEGYSVSREKKERFSLILESASTNQTSMYLCASSLWAPLGQDTYEQYFGPGTRLTVT.